Listed below are T cell receptor beta chains from one sample, sequenced in a study of OX40 agonist ivuxolimab in advanced cancers. Sequencing used immunoSEQ multiplex PCR; TCRdb keeps in-frame clones, though not all of them. The sample holds tens of thousands of clones; about 89% are singletons and the top ten take about 12%. This material consisted of CD4+ or CD8+ T cells sorted from blood, taken in a trial of the OX40 agonist ivuxolimab. The receptors stem from an adult with an advanced solid tumor such as melanoma, head and neck, liver or kidney cancer. The CDR3 runs from the conserved cysteine through the conserved F or W. D genes are given only for firm matches. Some rows mark clone size as missing; the rest say once, few, many or name a class of expanded clone.

CDR3 DNA: TGTGCCAGCAGCGTAGAGGCTAGCGGGCTAAAGGGGGAGACCCAGTACTTC
CDR3 protein: CASSVEASGLKGETQYF
J gene: TRBJ2-5
V gene: TRBV9
D gene: TRBD2
clone size: NA

CDR3 DNA: TGTGCCAGCAGTTTTAGGGCAGCCGGGGAGCTGTTTTTT
CDR3 protein: CASSFRAAGELFF
J gene: TRBJ2-2
V gene: TRBV27
D gene: NA
clone size: NA

CDR3 DNA: TGTGCCAGCAGCTCCCGTCCTAGCGGGTATATTAGCTCCTCCTACGAGCAGTACTTC
CDR3 protein: CASSSRPSGYISSSYEQYF
J gene: TRBJ2-7
V gene: TRBV4-2
D gene: TRBD2
clone size: NA

CDR3 DNA: TGTGCCAGCAGCGCCAGGGGTCAGCCCCAGCATTTT
CDR3 protein: CASSARGQPQHF
J gene: TRBJ1-5
V gene: TRBV5-6
D gene: NA
clone size: NA

CDR3 DNA: TGTGCCAGCAGCACCGGGACTAGCGGGGACGTCAATGAGCAGTTCTTC
CDR3 protein: CASSTGTSGDVNEQFF
J gene: TRBJ2-1
V gene: TRBV13
D gene: TRBD2
clone size: NA

CDR3 DNA: TGCGCCAGCAGCCCAGGACAGATGGGATACGAGCAGTACTTC
CDR3 protein: CASSPGQMGYEQYF
J gene: TRBJ2-7
V gene: TRBV4-3
D gene: NA
clone size: NA

CDR3 DNA: TGTGCCAGCCTATCGGCTCTATCTGGAAACACCATATATTTT
CDR3 protein: CASLSALSGNTIYF
J gene: TRBJ1-3
V gene: TRBV28
D gene: NA
clone size: once

CDR3 DNA: TGTGCCAGCAGCCCCGGCCGAATGAACACTGAAGCTTTCTTT
CDR3 protein: CASSPGRMNTEAFF
J gene: TRBJ1-1
V gene: TRBV5-6
D gene: NA
clone size: NA

CDR3 DNA: TGTGCCAGCAGCCAAGTGTCCGCAACTTCCTACGAGCAGTACTTC
CDR3 protein: CASSQVSATSYEQYF
J gene: TRBJ2-7
V gene: TRBV4-2
D gene: NA
clone size: NA

CDR3 DNA: TGTGCCAGCAGTTCCACCTCAGGGACCTACGAGCAGTACTTC
CDR3 protein: CASSSTSGTYEQYF
J gene: TRBJ2-7
V gene: TRBV6-1
D gene: NA
clone size: NA

CDR3 DNA: TGCGCCAGCAGCTATACAGTAGATGCCCAAGCCCATGGCTACACCTTC
CDR3 protein: CASSYTVDAQAHGYTF
J gene: TRBJ1-2
V gene: TRBV4-1
D gene: NA
clone size: few

CDR3 DNA: TGTGCCAGCAGCTTGGCAGGGCGGGCCGGGGAGCTGTTTTTT
CDR3 protein: CASSLAGRAGELFF
J gene: TRBJ2-2
V gene: TRBV7-3
D gene: NA
clone size: medium-sized

CDR3 DNA: TGCGCCAGCAGCCAAGATCCAGCGGCCACAGATACGCAGTATTTT
CDR3 protein: CASSQDPAATDTQYF
J gene: TRBJ2-3
V gene: TRBV4-3
D gene: NA
clone size: NA

CDR3 DNA: TGTGCCAGCTCACCCGTCGCACTAGCCCCATGTTGCAATGAGCAGTTCTTC
CDR3 protein: CASSPVALAPCCNEQFF
J gene: TRBJ2-1
V gene: TRBV18
D gene: NA
clone size: NA

CDR3 DNA: TGTGCCAGCAGCTTAGAGGGGAATAGCAATCAGCCCCAGCATTTT
CDR3 protein: CASSLEGNSNQPQHF
J gene: TRBJ1-5
V gene: TRBV11-2
D gene: NA
clone size: NA

CDR3 DNA: TGCGCCAGCAGCCAATCCCTGTACCTAGCGGGAGCCTACGAGCAGTACTTC
CDR3 protein: CASSQSLYLAGAYEQYF
J gene: TRBJ2-7
V gene: TRBV4-3
D gene: TRBD2
clone size: NA

CDR3 DNA: TGTGCCTGGAGGAGTGACAGCTACAATGAGCAGTTCTTC
CDR3 protein: CAWRSDSYNEQFF
J gene: TRBJ2-1
V gene: TRBV30
D gene: NA
clone size: NA

CDR3 DNA: TGCGCCAGCAGCCCCGACAGGGGAATTAGCACAGATACGCAGTATTTT
CDR3 protein: CASSPDRGISTDTQYF
J gene: TRBJ2-3
V gene: TRBV4-3
D gene: TRBD1
clone size: once

CDR3 DNA: TGTGCCAGCAGCTCCCTAGGGGGAGGCCCCTGGCCCCAGCATTTT
CDR3 protein: CASSSLGGGPWPQHF
J gene: TRBJ1-5
V gene: TRBV7-8
D gene: NA
clone size: few

CDR3 DNA: TGCGCCAGCAGCTTGATTGACGGGACCCTAAAAGACACTGAAGCTTTCTTT
CDR3 protein: CASSLIDGTLKDTEAFF
J gene: TRBJ1-1
V gene: TRBV5-1
D gene: NA
clone size: NA

CDR3 DNA: TGTGCCAGCAGTGCCCCTTCGGACAGTCCCTCCTACGAGCAGTACTTC
CDR3 protein: CASSAPSDSPSYEQYF
J gene: TRBJ2-7
V gene: TRBV2
D gene: NA
clone size: NA

CDR3 DNA: TGCAGCGTTGAAGATGGGACGGAACGGGAATACGAGCAGTACTTC
CDR3 protein: CSVEDGTEREYEQYF
J gene: TRBJ2-7
V gene: TRBV29-1
D gene: NA
clone size: NA

CDR3 DNA: TGTGCCAGCAGCTCGACGACAGGGCTGGGGTCACCCCTCCACTTT
CDR3 protein: CASSSTTGLGSPLHF
J gene: TRBJ1-6
V gene: TRBV9
D gene: TRBD1
clone size: NA

CDR3 DNA: TGTGCCAGCAGCTTAGTGGGCAGAGACTACGAGCAGTACTTC
CDR3 protein: CASSLVGRDYEQYF
J gene: TRBJ2-7
V gene: TRBV7-9
D gene: NA
clone size: NA

CDR3 DNA: TGTGCCAGCAGCGTAGCCGGCGGGGGGACCTACGAGCAGTACTTC
CDR3 protein: CASSVAGGGTYEQYF
J gene: TRBJ2-7
V gene: TRBV9
D gene: TRBD2
clone size: NA

CDR3 DNA: TGTGCCAGCAGCCAAGAAATACACCAGAACACTGAAGCTTTCTTT
CDR3 protein: CASSQEIHQNTEAFF
J gene: TRBJ1-1
V gene: TRBV14
D gene: NA
clone size: NA

CDR3 DNA: TGTGCCAGCAGTTACTCCCGGGACAGAGACAATGAGCAGTTCTTC
CDR3 protein: CASSYSRDRDNEQFF
J gene: TRBJ2-1
V gene: TRBV6-5
D gene: TRBD1
clone size: NA

CDR3 DNA: TGTGCCACGGACAGGGGAGGCGCCGGGGAGCTGTTTTTT
CDR3 protein: CATDRGGAGELFF
J gene: TRBJ2-2
V gene: TRBV10-3
D gene: TRBD1
clone size: NA

CDR3 DNA: TGCGCCAGCAGCCAAGATTGGGGACTAGCGCGTATCTACGAGCAGTACTTC
CDR3 protein: CASSQDWGLARIYEQYF
J gene: TRBJ2-7
V gene: TRBV4-1
D gene: TRBD2
clone size: NA

CDR3 DNA: TGTGCCAGCAGCTTTGGACTAGCGGGAGGGTACGAGCAGTACTTC
CDR3 protein: CASSFGLAGGYEQYF
J gene: TRBJ2-7
V gene: TRBV7-2
D gene: TRBD2
clone size: NA

CDR3 DNA: TGCGCCAGCAGCGACGAAGTGTACGAGCAGTACTTC
CDR3 protein: CASSDEVYEQYF
J gene: TRBJ2-7
V gene: TRBV5-1
D gene: NA
clone size: NA

CDR3 DNA: TGTGCCAGCGATGGGCGGGCCAATCGAGTGAAAGGACTGTTTTTT
CDR3 protein: CASDGRANRVKGLFF
J gene: TRBJ1-4
V gene: TRBV2
D gene: NA
clone size: NA

CDR3 DNA: TGTGCCAGCAGCTTTGGAGGTTTTACCTACGAGCAGTACTTC
CDR3 protein: CASSFGGFTYEQYF
J gene: TRBJ2-7
V gene: TRBV7-9
D gene: NA
clone size: NA

CDR3 DNA: TGTGCCAGCAGCCGGACAGAGAACACCGGGGAGTTGTTTTTT
CDR3 protein: CASSRTENTGELFF
J gene: TRBJ2-2
V gene: TRBV7-9
D gene: NA
clone size: NA

CDR3 DNA: TGTGCCAGTAGCGGGACCGACAGATGGTTCGAGACCCAGTACTTC
CDR3 protein: CASSGTDRWFETQYF
J gene: TRBJ2-5
V gene: TRBV19
D gene: NA
clone size: NA

CDR3 DNA: TGTGCCAGCAGTGAATGGCCTAGCGGGCCTACCTACGAGCAGTACTTC
CDR3 protein: CASSEWPSGPTYEQYF
J gene: TRBJ2-7
V gene: TRBV25-1
D gene: TRBD2
clone size: NA

CDR3 DNA: TGTGCCAGCAGCCCCGGGGAGCACACTGAAGCTTTCTTT
CDR3 protein: CASSPGEHTEAFF
J gene: TRBJ1-1
V gene: TRBV7-6
D gene: NA
clone size: once

CDR3 DNA: TGTGCCAGCAGCTCCCTCTTGAGGGGCATTACTAATGAAAAACTGTTTTTT
CDR3 protein: CASSSLLRGITNEKLFF
J gene: TRBJ1-4
V gene: TRBV27
D gene: NA
clone size: NA

CDR3 DNA: TGTGCCAGCAGCTTCGGACAGGGGAACACCGGGGAGCTGTTTTTT
CDR3 protein: CASSFGQGNTGELFF
J gene: TRBJ2-2
V gene: TRBV7-9
D gene: TRBD1
clone size: NA

CDR3 DNA: TGCGCCAGCAGCCAAGAACGGGGTTGGCTAGAGGTTGACAATGAGCAGTTCTTC
CDR3 protein: CASSQERGWLEVDNEQFF
J gene: TRBJ2-1
V gene: TRBV4-1
D gene: NA
clone size: once

CDR3 DNA: TGTGCCAGCAGCCCAGACGGTGACTCCTACGAGCAGTACTTC
CDR3 protein: CASSPDGDSYEQYF
J gene: TRBJ2-7
V gene: TRBV7-9
D gene: NA
clone size: NA

CDR3 DNA: TGCAGCGTAGGGGGCGGAGAGTCCTACGAGCAGTACTTC
CDR3 protein: CSVGGGESYEQYF
J gene: TRBJ2-7
V gene: TRBV29-1
D gene: TRBD1
clone size: NA

CDR3 DNA: TGTGCCAGCAGTTACTCGGGGGGTTTGGTCGCTGAAGCTTTCTTT
CDR3 protein: CASSYSGGLVAEAFF
J gene: TRBJ1-1
V gene: TRBV6-6
D gene: NA
clone size: NA

CDR3 DNA: TGCGCCAGCAGCCAAGATCGGGGGAGGTACTACGAGCAGTACTTC
CDR3 protein: CASSQDRGRYYEQYF
J gene: TRBJ2-7
V gene: TRBV4-3
D gene: NA
clone size: NA

CDR3 DNA: TGCGCCAGCAGCCAAGAGCAGATTGGGGACACCATATATTTT
CDR3 protein: CASSQEQIGDTIYF
J gene: TRBJ1-3
V gene: TRBV4-1
D gene: NA
clone size: once

CDR3 DNA: TGTGCCAGCAGCACTACGGGGGAGCAGTACTTC
CDR3 protein: CASSTTGEQYF
J gene: TRBJ2-7
V gene: TRBV25-1
D gene: NA
clone size: NA

CDR3 DNA: TGCGCCAGCAGCCAAGATGTCAAGGATGGCGAGCAGTACTTC
CDR3 protein: CASSQDVKDGEQYF
J gene: TRBJ2-7
V gene: TRBV4-1
D gene: NA
clone size: NA

CDR3 DNA: TGTGCCACCAGCAGCAAACCGGGACAGGTCCATCAGCCCCAGCATTTT
CDR3 protein: CATSSKPGQVHQPQHF
J gene: TRBJ1-5
V gene: TRBV15
D gene: TRBD1
clone size: NA

CDR3 DNA: TGTGCCAGCAGTTTACACAGGGGCCGCCACTTCTCTGGAAACACCATATATTTT
CDR3 protein: CASSLHRGRHFSGNTIYF
J gene: TRBJ1-3
V gene: TRBV28
D gene: TRBD1
clone size: NA

CDR3 DNA: TGTGCCAGCAGCGTAGTACAGTCTTTTGGCTACACCTTC
CDR3 protein: CASSVVQSFGYTF
J gene: TRBJ1-2
V gene: TRBV9
D gene: NA
clone size: few

CDR3 DNA: TGTGCCAGCAGCTTCTCGATCCGGGAGAGCGGGGAGCTGTTTTTT
CDR3 protein: CASSFSIRESGELFF
J gene: TRBJ2-2
V gene: TRBV5-6
D gene: NA
clone size: NA

CDR3 DNA: TGTGCCAGCAGCTCGGAATTTTTGACAGATTTAAACTATGGCTACACCTTC
CDR3 protein: CASSSEFLTDLNYGYTF
J gene: TRBJ1-2
V gene: TRBV11-3
D gene: NA
clone size: NA

CDR3 DNA: TGTGCCAGCAGCTTGGGAATTGGTCCGGGGCGCACCTACGAGCAGTACTTC
CDR3 protein: CASSLGIGPGRTYEQYF
J gene: TRBJ2-7
V gene: TRBV5-4
D gene: NA
clone size: NA

CDR3 DNA: TGTGCCTGGAGATTAGGATACGAGCAGTACTTC
CDR3 protein: CAWRLGYEQYF
J gene: TRBJ2-7
V gene: TRBV30
D gene: NA
clone size: NA

CDR3 DNA: TGTGCCAGCAGTTTAAACAGTCTGAACACTGAAGCTTTCTTT
CDR3 protein: CASSLNSLNTEAFF
J gene: TRBJ1-1
V gene: TRBV27
D gene: NA
clone size: NA

CDR3 DNA: TGCGCCAGCAGCCGAGTAGCGGGAGCCATCCAAGAGACCCAGTACTTC
CDR3 protein: CASSRVAGAIQETQYF
J gene: TRBJ2-5
V gene: TRBV4-1
D gene: TRBD2
clone size: NA

CDR3 DNA: TGCGCCAGCAGCCAAGAGGCACTGAACACTGAAGCTTTCTTT
CDR3 protein: CASSQEALNTEAFF
J gene: TRBJ1-1
V gene: TRBV4-3
D gene: NA
clone size: NA